One and the same sample provided the 22 T cell receptor beta chains below, sequenced in a study of cytomegalovirus exposure and HLA in healthy donors. PCR involved 60 Vbeta and 13 Jbeta primers. Assay used: immunoSEQ multiplex PCR; TCRdb lists only in-frame clones, some missing. Of 95,000 to 100,000 clones in the sample, roughly 80% were seen once. Sequencing used PBMCs. The receptors here all came from a female donor in good health and CMV-seronegative.

The chain joins TRBV7-2 to TRBJ2-3; 12 nucleotides align to TRBD2. From germline, CDR1 is SGHTA and CDR2 FQGNSA. The CDR3 runs to 16 residues. Trimming cost V 3 bases and J 4 bases; bases outside gene matches: 5. For the CDR3, the DNA is TGTGCCAGCAGCTTGAGACTAGCGGGAGTGGCAGATACGCAGTATTTT. This sequence encodes CASSLRLAGVADTQYF.

The chain carries TRBV7-8 and TRBJ2-3; 7 positions agree with TRBD2. This CDR3 spans 15 amino acids. CDR1 and CDR2 (germline): SGHVS, FQNEAQ. With 4 bases clipped from V and 1 base from J, the junction kept 5 bases outside the gene matches. CDR3 amino acids: CASSSFSGRTDTQYF. The CDR3 DNA follows: TGTGCCAGCAGCTCCTTTAGCGGGCGCACAGATACGCAGTATTTT.

DNA of the CDR3: TGTGCCAGCAGCCTCTGGGTAGCGGGAGCGGTCGAGCAGTACTTC. Its protein is CASSLWVAGAVEQYF. The genes are TRBV28 and TRBJ2-7; TRBD2 matches 9 bases. The CDR3 loop spans 15 amino acids. V gave up 6 bases and J gave up 6 bases; unmatched junction bases: 12. Germline CDR1 reads MDHEN; CDR2 reads SYDVKM.

V is TRBV11-2 and J is TRBJ2-5; D may correspond to TRBD1 or TRBD2 (5 bases each). TRBJ2-7 matches the DNA end more closely, so the J call is doubtful. This CDR3 region has 13 residues. CDR1 and CDR2 from the germline V gene are SGHAT and FQNNGV. Written as DNA, the CDR3 is TGTGCCAGCAGCTTAGATGGGGGCTACGAGCAGTACTTC. This encodes CASSLDGGYEQYF.

This clone appeared a few times. The CDR3 sequence: CASSQVGGNQPQHF. CDR3 DNA sequence: TGCGCCAGCAGCCAAGTAGGGGGAAATCAGCCCCAGCATTTT. The V call is TRBV4-3, the J call TRBJ1-5; weak D call: TRBD1 (6 bases). From germline, CDR1 is LGHNA and CDR2 YSLEER. Trimming pared 1 base from V and 4 bases from J, leaving 8 bases between. This CDR3 is built from 14 residues.

The genes are TRBV28 and TRBJ2-1; TRBD2 aligns across 8 bases. Germline lookup yields CDR1 MDHEN and CDR2 SYDVKM. V lost 3 bases to trimming and J lost 5 bases; unmatched junction nucleotides: 6. CDR3 length equals 15 residues. The CDR3 loop reads CASSFFGRGNNEQFF. CDR3 bases: TGTGCCAGCAGTTTCTTCGGGAGGGGGAACAATGAGCAGTTCTTC.

The V call is TRBV28, the J call TRBJ2-7, with 7 bases lining up with TRBD2. The ends lost 11 bases at V and 4 bases at J; junction bases unmatched: 8. This CDR3 has 12 residues. Germline V gene lookup returns CDR1 MDHEN and CDR2 SYDVKM. The CDR3 nucleotides read TGTGCCTCCCGGACGGGGGGTTACGAGCAGTACTTC. Translating it yields CASRTGGYEQYF.

The chain couples TRBV19 to TRBJ2-2; 10 positions agree with TRBD1. This CDR3 is 16 amino acids long. Germline CDR1 and CDR2: LNHDA and SQIVND (reference sequence). With 5 bases clipped from V and 6 bases from J, the junction kept 9 bases outside the gene matches. The CDR3 protein is CASSSRRDRGAGELFF. The CDR3, as DNA: TGTGCCAGTAGTTCACGCCGGGACAGGGGAGCCGGGGAGCTGTTTTTT.

A few counts support this clone. The rearrangement links TRBV6-5 to TRBJ2-7; no clear D gene. Germline lookup yields CDR1 MNHEY and CDR2 SVGAGI. The CDR3 spans 15 residues. Trimming left V 2 bases short and J 6 bases short, with 17 bases between. The CDR3 here is CASSYLGTPTGEQYF. Written as DNA, the CDR3 is TGTGCCAGCAGTTACCTCGGAACTCCTACGGGCGAGCAGTACTTC.

The chain uses TRBV19 and TRBJ1-1, with D possibly matching TRBD1 (5 bases). This CDR3 comprises 16 residues. Germline values: CDR1 LNHDA, CDR2 SQIVND (reference sequence). V lost 5 bases and J lost 1, with 17 bases in between. This CDR3 reads CASSFRRRGANTEAFF. The CDR3 nucleotides read TGTGCCAGTAGTTTCAGACGGAGGGGAGCGAACACTGAAGCTTTCTTT.

The V and J genes are TRBV7-3 and TRBJ1-1; the D gene is possibly TRBD1 (5 bases). The CDR3 is 13 residues long. Germline V gene data show CDR1 as SGHTA and CDR2 as FQGTGA. The V and J ends lost 2 bases and 6 bases respectively, with 10 bases between them. This CDR3 reads CASSLQRGAEAFF. CDR3 bases: TGTGCCAGCAGCTTACAGCGGGGGGCTGAAGCTTTCTTT.

The chain joins TRBV4-1 to TRBJ2-7, with TRBD1 as a possible D gene (5 bases). The CDR3 runs 14 residues. Trimming left V 4 bases short and J 6 bases short, with 16 bases between. Germline V gives CDR1 MGHRA, CDR2 YSYEKL. CDR3 bases: TGCGCCAGCAGCCGCTTAGGGGTGGGCCGCGAGCAGTACTTC. Protein product: CASSRLGVGREQYF.

V gene TRBV6-6 combines with J gene TRBJ2-7, with 7 nucleotides matching TRBD1. Germline V gene data show CDR1 as MNHNY and CDR2 as SVGAGI (reference sequence). The CDR3 contains 14 residues. V dropped 5 bases and J dropped 6; count of bases not matched to a gene: 10. The CDR3 DNA reads as TGTGCCAGCAGTCCCGCTCAGGGGGTAGGCGAGCAGTACTTC. Translated, it gives CASSPAQGVGEQYF.

The chain links TRBV28 to TRBJ2-5; D gene unclear. The J call may not be correct, given that the DNA end is closer to TRBJ2-7. Germline CDR1 and CDR2: MDHEN and SYDVKM. This CDR3 is built from 13 residues. CDR3 nucleotide sequence: TGTGCCAGCAGTTCGGTACATAACTACGAGCAGTACTTC. Encoded protein: CASSSVHNYEQYF.

The V call is TRBV5-6, the J call TRBJ2-2, with 7 bases matching TRBD1. The CDR3 contains 18 residues. With 5 bases clipped from V and 6 bases from J, the junction kept 19 bases outside the gene matches. Germline V lookup: CDR1 SGHDT, CDR2 YYEEEE. This CDR3 is CASRHRRTGVGKSGELFF. Here the CDR3 DNA reads TGTGCCAGCAGACATCGACGGACAGGAGTTGGGAAATCCGGGGAGCTGTTTTTT.

The V and J genes are TRBV19 and TRBJ1-5; 8 bases map to TRBD1. The CDR3 totals 16 residues. The ends lost 6 bases at V and 2 bases at J; junction bases unmatched: 9. CDR1 LNHDA and CDR2 SQIVND come from the germline V gene (reference sequence). As DNA, the CDR3 is TGTGCCAGTAGACTAGGACAGGGCCAAGGCAATCAGCCCCAGCATTTT. Its translation is CASRLGQGQGNQPQHF.

This sequence joins TRBV5-5 and TRBJ2-7, with TRBD1 matching over 7 bases. Trimming took 5 bases from V and 0 from J; bases not matched to a gene: 8. Germline-derived CDR1 and CDR2 are SGHKS and YYEKEE (reference sequence). This CDR3 is built from 15 residues. DNA of the CDR3: TGTGCCAGCAGACCCAGGGACAGTTTCTCCTACGAGCAGTACTTC. Protein sequence: CASRPRDSFSYEQYF.

As to this clone: The identical CDR3 is also encoded by other nucleotide sequences in the sample. The chain links TRBV29-1 to TRBJ2-5, with 7 bases identical to TRBD1. V trimming: 7 bases; J trimming: 5 bases; junction bases outside the gene matches: 7. Germline values: CDR1 SQVTM, CDR2 ANQGSEA. The CDR3 consists of 12 residues. The CDR3 here is CSGHRGQETQYF. DNA for the CDR3: TGCAGCGGGCACAGGGGACAGGAGACCCAGTACTTC.

This chain connects TRBV27 to TRBJ2-7, with a weak D call TRBD2 (6 bases). Trimming left V 8 bases short and J 3 bases short, with 29 bases between. Germline V CDR1 and CDR2: MNHEY, SMNVEV (reference sequence). The length of the CDR3 is 18 residues. CDR3 sequence reads: CASSVRARGSGEYYEQYF. The CDR3 DNA reads as TGTGCCAGCTCCGTCCGGGCCCGGGGGTCGGGAGAATACTACGAGCAGTACTTC.

The chain recombines TRBV12-2 with TRBJ1-5; the table's D call of TRBD1 was not tested on the DNA. TRBV12-2 represents a pseudogene. The CDR3 has 19 residues. CDR3 sequence: CASRPSARGQLYSNQPQHF. CDR3 nucleotide sequence: TGTGCAAGTCGGCCCTCGGCCAGGGGGCAACTCTATAGCAATCAGCCCCAGCATTTT.

The gene calls are TRBV27 and TRBJ2-7; 9 positions match TRBD2. V gave up 3 bases and J gave up 2 bases; unmatched junction bases: 5. The CDR3 runs 15 residues. Germline V gives CDR1 MNHEY, CDR2 SMNVEV (reference sequence). As DNA, the CDR3 is TGTGCCAGCAGTTTCTGGGCTAGCGGGACCTACGAGCAGTACTTC. This sequence encodes CASSFWASGTYEQYF.

The chain couples TRBV11-1 to TRBJ2-7; D is possibly TRBD1 (5 bases). Germline CDR1 reads SGHAT; CDR2 reads FQDESV (reference sequence). This CDR3 has 13 amino acids. The germline V and J ends were trimmed by 6 bases and 2 bases, with 11 bases remaining between them. The CDR3 loop reads CASSTGGAYEQYF. In DNA form, the CDR3 reads TGTGCCAGCAGTACAGGTGGTGCCTACGAGCAGTACTTC.